This T cell receptor beta chain was captured by sequencing in a study of blood T cell repertoires in COVID-19. The V end lost 6 bases, the J end lost 2 bases, and 8 bases lay between the germline ends. CDR1 is SQVTM, CDR2 ANQGSEA, per germline. The CDR3 sequence is 12 residues long. Authors' methods: Estimation of nucleated cell counts was performed using reference gene primer amplification. Only in-frame clones appear in the TCRdb table, and some are missing; sequencing was by immunoSEQ multiplex PCR. That table supplies the V and J calls and clone size; D and trimming were determined from the DNA. This repertoire shows roughly 80,000 clones, more than 70% found once; its top ten account for about 5.8%.

Sequencing was done on a sample of peripheral blood. The chain recombines TRBV29-1 with TRBJ1-5; possibly TRBD1 for D (5 bases). This receptor was taken from a man aged 55 to 70 with active or convalescent COVID-19. CDR3 amino acids: CSVGGGNQPQHF. CDR3 nucleotide sequence: TGCAGCGTGGGGGGGGGCAATCAGCCCCAGCATTTT.